The present T cell receptor (beta chain) was sequenced within a study of cytomegalovirus exposure and HLA in healthy donors (dated by TCRdb to the late 2010s). Background for the entire study: An earlier analysis of under 600 of the donors reported 250 to 300 Gb of sequence data and 117 million unique TCR beta sequences from around 200 million T cells. An early release covering about 600 HLA-typed donors comprised approximately 290 gigabases of sequencing data and about 90 million unique TCR sequences. Of the roughly 400 genotyped donors, 80% to 90% were placed in the genetic ancestry cluster associated with self-reported Caucasian donors. The study was designed to test whether signatures of past pathogen exposure could be identified by cataloging public T cell receptors. The study profiled the T cell repertoires of hundreds of subjects by immunosequencing and related them to cytomegalovirus serostatus. Along with the roughly 670-subject first cohort, a separate validation cohort of more than 90 different subjects was used. To predict cytomegalovirus infection status, the study combined high-throughput TCR immunosequencing, statistical association of individual TCRs with disease status, and machine learning. To study patterns of TCR occurrence, a later analysis re-analyzed previously published TCR beta repertoires from around 700 donors and added high-resolution HLA genotyping. Rather than using new phenotypic data, the later analysis identified candidate immune exposures from TCR beta sequences and from how often those sequences occurred across donors. An earlier analysis of about 620 of the donors applied high-throughput TCR beta sequencing to assess whether each TCR beta V gene segment acted as functional or pseudogenic. Donor age, sex, ethnicity and CMV serostatus were compiled together with the repertoire data. A later genetic analysis used genome-wide SNP genotypes for about 65% of the roughly 670 donors, treating that subset as a discovery cohort. Every discovery cohort repertoire had been produced on one sequencing platform. Class I and class II HLA loci were covered by the typing at four-digit resolution. Typing coverage varied by locus: roughly 629-640 donors for A, B, C, DRB1 and DQB1; approximately 500 for DQA1; more than 600 for DPA1; around 450 for DPB1. Because of strong linkage in the cohort, a few DR-DQ haplotypes were treated as single units for association and clustering. Among some 400 genotyped donors of the cohort, an average of roughly 230,000 unique TCR beta nucleotide sequences was sequenced per donor, of which about 19% were non-productive. Study-wide findings and limitations: In an earlier analysis of approximately 590 of the donors, most TCR beta V segments were observed in productive rearrangements about 87% or about 30% of the time, broadly matching IMGT annotations. In vitro tests confirmed that three of the cytomegalovirus-associated TCR beta chains recognize cytomegalovirus antigens. In a later analysis, HLA-associated TCR beta chains were found to be more clonally expanded and to have lower generation probabilities than equally common non-associated chains. A cluster of highly shared sequence variants was judged likely to represent a technical artifact of the sequencing pipeline. According to a later analysis, parvovirus B19, influenza, CMV and Epstein-Barr virus appeared linked to several top co-occurrence clusters. A total of roughly 160 TCR beta chains were listed by the study as associated with cytomegalovirus. Most TCR sequences were observed very rarely across donors, whereas some public TCRs were present in many individuals. Correlated functional status among segregating V segments might reflect linkage disequilibrium, but an unknown experimental factor could not be ruled out. The only immune exposure information available for the cohort was CMV serostatus. Roughly uniform sequencing depth across donors was assumed in presence/absence analyses, although this assumption may not hold. Because counts were too low, 15 to 20 rarely observed V segments, including chromosome 9 orphons, were left out of the earlier analysis of several hundred of the donors. The classifier was reported to diagnose cytomegalovirus status with high specificity and sensitivity in both the original and validation cohorts. In a later analysis, the rate of TCR association differed among HLA loci, with DRB1 alleles having the most associated TCRs and HLA-C alleles having the fewest. In a later analysis, some 18,000 TCR beta sequences were associated with specific HLA alleles at a false discovery rate of 0.05. Some IMGT-functional V segments, including TRBV6-2 and TRBV6-3, could not be told apart with the 87-base-pair reads, so those segments were excluded. HLA typing was unavailable for some donors at each locus, so association tests used only the typed subset. Strong co-occurrence of HLA alleles, especially DR and DQ, made assigning TCR associations to individual alleles difficult. In a later genetic analysis, a missense DCLRE1C variant was associated with V-gene and J-gene trimming of TCR beta chains, and the association was replicated in an independent cohort. Only TCR beta chains were sequenced in this cohort, and the absence of alpha or paired-chain data limited detectable features. A later analysis found that most CMV-associated TCR beta chains appeared HLA-restricted, with HLA associations seemingly driven largely by CMV exposure. A further reported finding was that TCR beta sequences accurately predicted the HLA-A and HLA-B alleles for most subjects in the first cohort. The authors suggested that the approach could potentially be generalized to other disease states and immunological phenotypes. Compared with the 666-donor mean, donors in an Asian-associated ancestry cluster had fewer N-insertions in productive TCRs, according to a later genetic analysis.

In total, just over 650 healthy bone marrow donors made up the cohort. At the time of sampling, all cohort members were nominally healthy, though unrecorded immune exposures were likely present. The donor was CMV seronegative and was included in the group of several hundred seronegative cohort members. A peripheral blood sample was provided by each donor, and peripheral blood mononuclear cells were used for TCR beta sequencing. Genomic DNA extraction from the blood cell samples was performed with the Qiagen DNeasy Blood Extraction Kit. From a lookup of the germline V gene, CDR1 and CDR2 are SQVTM and ANQGSEA. The V end loses 0 bases and the J end loses 6 bases, and a stretch of 12 bases separates them. There are 13 amino acids in the CDR3, from cysteine to phenylalanine inclusive. The kept DNA is CDR3 alone, 39 bases in frame from the first base. The method behind the library was the immunoSEQ multiplex PCR assay. The multiplex PCR relied on a mix of 60 forward primers for TCR Vbeta segments and 13 reverse primers for TCR Jbeta segments. The CDR3 region of rearranged TCR beta genes was amplified from genomic DNA with a multiplex PCR assay. The amplified TCR beta libraries were sequenced on the Illumina HiSeq System as 87-base-pair reads. In the original analysis: Across the 700 or so repertoires, a later analysis counted 75 million to 90 million unique TCR beta chains, roughly 11 million of which were shared by at least two donors. To remove PCR and sequencing errors, raw reads were error-corrected and collapsed into unique sequences using a nearest-neighbor algorithm that merged closely related sequences. V, D and J gene segments were assigned by aligning CDR3 sequences to IMGT reference sequences. Each retained sequence needed at least a six-nucleotide match to both a V gene segment and a J gene segment. Rearrangements were classified as productive when the CDR3 lacked stop codons and remained in frame with V and J, and all other rearrangements were classified as non-productive. Following IMGT convention, CDR3 was defined as the stretch from the second conserved V-encoded cysteine to the conserved J-encoded phenylalanine. Sequences without an unambiguous match to a single V gene segment were excluded from the earlier analysis of 450 to 750 of the donors. An earlier analysis of under 750 of the donors called V segments functional above 56.7% productive rearrangements and segregating when the between-donor standard deviation exceeded 5%. A statistical classification framework was built for diagnosing cytomegalovirus status from the catalog of TCR beta chain sequences. In a later analysis, V and J genes were assigned by comparing TCR nucleotide sequences against IMGT/GENE-DB human TR gene sequences. The TCRdist pipeline was used in a later analysis to assign CDR3 sequences and most-parsimonious VDJ recombination scenarios. In a later analysis, each TCR beta chain was defined by its CDR3 amino acid sequence together with its V-gene family, and reads without a unique V-gene family were excluded. To address suspected cross-contamination and a sequencing artifact, a later analysis removed approximately 600 highly shared, low-generation-probability nucleotide sequences. A later analysis calculated a clonal expansion index for each public chain from normalized within-repertoire ranks of inferred template counts. Generation probabilities in a later analysis came from a VDJ recombination model fitted to out-of-frame rearrangements, and those results were checked against IGoR. A later analysis scored TCR-TCR, TCR-HLA and TCR-CMV co-occurrence with hypergeometric tests, applying a repertoire-size bias correction to TCR pairs. False discovery rates were estimated in a later analysis by permuting HLA or CMV assignments 20 times. A later analysis grouped co-occurring TCRs with DBSCAN, adding TCRdist sequence similarity when clustering within HLA-allele-positive subsets. Repertoires with fewer than 30,000 or more than 120,000 public chains, plus five repertoires with anomalous nucleotide sharing, were excluded from co-occurrence clustering. TCRdb obtained this table from immuneACCESS and retained in-frame rearrangements with V and J assigned. These tables miss some clones; where compared with another copy, unresolved V genes account for less than half of the shortfall, and the remainder is unexplained. V and J calls and clone size are copied from that table; D and trimming were computed from the DNA. Recorded for this sample are roughly 240,000 clones; about 85% of them occurred a single time. The top ten clonotypes cover 0.24% of the sample.

As for this clone: Its antigen has not been determined. No base quality values were provided; no much bigger clone lies one nucleotide off.

The TCR sequence derives from a girl aged 2 to 10 in good health and CMV-seronegative. The chain employs TRBV29-1 and TRBJ2-7, and TRBD2 may be the D gene, going by 5 matching bases. Sample: PBMCs. The CDR3 protein sequence reads: CSVEDGDWGEQYF. Here is the DNA: TGCAGCGTTGAAGACGGGGATTGGGGCGAGCAGTACTTC.